This TCR beta chain is drawn from a study of blood T cell repertoires in COVID-19. For the study at large: The United States, Italy and Spain were the sources of the acute and convalescent COVID-19 samples. Nucleic acid was either cDNA or gDNA, and it came from T cells, B-cell-depleted T cells, or PBMCs.

As handled by the study authors: Using reference gene primer amplification, nucleated cell counts were estimated. Assay: immunoSEQ multiplex PCR; the TCRdb copy retains only in-frame clones and omits some. That table supplies the V and J calls and clone size; D and trimming were determined from the DNA. Among more than 150,000 clones, around four fifths were seen once, and the ten largest hold around 6.3%. This clone was detected only once. The CDR3 contains 16 residues. Germline CDR1 and CDR2: SGDLS and YYNGEE. V gave up 3 bases and J gave up 6 bases, with 19 bases separating them. This clonotype was sampled from a middle-aged woman with acute or convalescent COVID-19. The specimen sequenced was peripheral blood. The chain couples TRBV9 to TRBJ2-1, with D perhaps TRBD2 (6 bases). CDR3 region: CASSAPGLQGGNEQFF. CDR3 nucleotides: TGTGCCAGCAGCGCTCCGGGACTCCAAGGAGGCAATGAGCAGTTCTTC. The complete variable domain, with remaining parts taken from reference TRBV9 and TRBJ2-1, reads DSGVTQTPKHLITATGQRVTLRCSPRSGDLSVYWYQQSLDQGLQFLIQYYNGEERAKGNILERFSAQQFPDLHSELNLSSLELGDSALYFCASSAPGLQGGNEQFFGPGTRLTVL.